This TCR beta chain was identified in a study of a mutant IDH1 vaccine in newly diagnosed glioma. Study in general: Investigators started vaccination 4-6 weeks after radiotherapy alone, or with temozolomide cycles.

Profiling relied on immunoSEQ multiplex PCR, and the TCRdb table lists in-frame clones only, not all of them. Altogether roughly 31,000 clones are present, 80% to 85% being singletons, with the ten largest covering around 28%. The germline V and J ends were trimmed by 6 bases and 4 bases, with 4 bases remaining between them. From germline, CDR1 is SNHLY and CDR2 FYNNEI. The CDR3 length is 10 residues. About this clone itself: Its antigen is unknown.

This sample's time point: week 47, end of study. Doses consisted of 300 ug of mutant IDH1 20-mer peptide each, paired with topical imiquimod. All eight of the vaccinations patients received fell in weeks 1, 3, 5, 7, 11, 15, 19 and 23. In every donor, the tumor was a new WHO grade 3 or 4 IDH1-mutant, ATRX-lost astrocytoma. The J gene is TRBJ2-7, the V gene TRBV2; D gene unclear. The receptor was isolated from a man aged 30-40 years with glioma. The specimen was PBMCs, collected from a glioma patient whose treatment included an IDH1 peptide vaccine. As DNA, the CDR3 is TGTGCCAGCAGCCAATACGAGCAGTACTTC. Amino acid sequence: CASSQYEQYF.